The subject of this entry is one T cell receptor beta chain. The target of this receptor is not known. Base qualities are not provided; no much larger clone lies one nucleotide away. A single peripheral blood draw of about 116 mL on average was collected from each donor into heparinised tubes. A BD FACSAria II and a panel including CD45RO, CCR7, CD25, CD127, CD95 and CD27 were used to sort naive, central memory, regulatory and stem cell-like memory CD4+ T cells. Purity was above 95% for every sorted population. Right away, PBMCs were isolated by Lymphoprep density gradient centrifugation and were stained directly, with no culture step. To minimize batch effects, samples were stained and sorted in pairs, one healthy donor with one patient per experiment. The High Capacity cDNA Reverse Transcription Kit was used to reverse transcribe all of the isolated RNA, meaning that expressed TCRB transcripts were what got sequenced. Deep immunoSEQ sequencing was performed on naive, central memory and regulatory T cell samples, with an average of roughly 3.5 million total reads per sample. Sorted cells were lysed in RLT buffer, and RNA was extracted using DNase-treated RNeasy Micro or Mini kits according to cell number. Each cell subset was processed on its own to prevent cross-contamination, while patient and healthy donor samples were processed together. The immunoSEQ multiplex PCR was used to amplify TCRB sequences from cDNA, yielding 87-bp fragments that span the CDR3 region. The amplicons were sequenced using the Illumina HiSeq platform. For the original study's pipeline: Synthetic template baselines were used to correct PCR bias computationally, reads within Hamming distance 2 were collapsed together, and singletons that could not be merged were discarded. Reads were aligned to IMGT to assign V, D and J genes, CDR3 length, and insertions or deletions at six rearrangement sites. Within each subset, clonotype counts were normalized to the number of sorted cells before true diversity and Gini coefficients were calculated with the tcR R package. The overlap coefficient, calculated on TCRB nucleotide sequences, was used to measure repertoire sharing. Out-of-frame TCRB sequences from naive cells were analyzed as a proxy for the pre-selection repertoire. This immuneACCESS table, as held by TCRdb, lists in-frame sequences with V and J called but not all clones. Of the missing ones, under half trace to an unresolved V gene in checked studies; the others have no known cause. V, J and clone size were drawn from that table, and D and trimming were deduced from the DNA. The sample profile shows about 300,000 clones; about 13% of them were found once. The ten largest clonotypes hold 0.013% to 0.015% of the sample.

This sample is part of a study of beta chain features in type 1 diabetes (dated by TCRdb to the late 2010s). For the wider study: Patients and healthy donors did not differ in mean age, gender distribution, total cell number or subset yield. The study compared the TCRB repertoires of sorted circulating CD4+ T cell subsets in recently diagnosed type 1 diabetes patients with those in matched healthy donors. A total of 107,917,701 sorted cells were examined across all samples, and the number of cells per subset was strongly correlated with RNA yield. Regulatory and stem cell-like memory subsets were obtained from only 8 patients and roughly 8 healthy donors, while naive and central memory subsets were obtained from all 30 or so donors.

The germline V gene (reference sequence) supplies CDR1 GTSNPN and CDR2 SVGIG. The CDR3 has 13 amino acids, counting the end cysteine and phenylalanine. Just the 39-base CDR3 DNA is kept, in frame starting at base 1. V gives up 5 bases and J gives up 1 base, and the segment between their germline ends measures 11 bases. What the authors observed across the whole study: Because cDNA was sequenced instead of genomic DNA, highly expressing activated cells could be over-represented, though the groups showed no difference in activation or CD3 levels. Shorter templates might have been favored by PCR, but patient and control samples were amplified and corrected together, so both groups would have been affected equally by any skew. Patients with type 1 diabetes made fewer insertions and deleted more nucleotides at VDJ recombination sites, implying thymic rearrangement abnormalities. The naive, central memory and regulatory TCRB repertoires appeared to resemble one another more closely among patients than among healthy donors. Because the HLA sub-analyses included only small numbers of individuals, any influence of HLA type on TCRB rearrangement was left unresolved. In all four CD4+ subsets, TCRB CDR3 length was moderately but significantly shorter in type 1 diabetes patients.

Source material: naive CD4+ T cells from blood. The cell subset or site label, as the study defines it: true naive CD4+ T cells. The clonotype was recovered from a woman aged 18 to 35 with type 1 diabetes. The sequence links TRBV30 to TRBJ2-5, with TRBD2 as a weak D call on 6 bases. The CDR3 is CAWGLAFQETQYF. Here is the DNA: TGTGCCTGGGGGCTAGCGTTCCAAGAGACCCAGTACTTC.